The clone carrying this TCR beta chain was seen at least ten times. This CDR3 is built from 13 residues. Trimming left V 10 bases short and J 6 bases short, with 14 bases between. CDR1 and CDR2 (germline): KGHDR, SFDVKD. As it was prepared, the TCRbeta library received unique molecular identifiers. TCRdb fed the PCR reads into MiXCR, producing one record per CDR3 protein. The table lists 600,000 to 700,000 distinct CDR3 sequences, 16% of them singletons. This entry belongs to a study of T-cell reconstitution after alpha-beta-depleted transplantation in children. The source of this sequence is a human donor who donated a stem cell graft to a child with acute myeloid leukemia. The V gene is TRBV24-1, the J gene TRBJ2-2; TRBD1 might be the D (5 bases). The sequencing used PBMCs from the stem cell graft donor, collected from the stem cell graft. The CDR3 DNA reads as TGTGCCACTCAGTTCACAGGTGCCGGGGAGCTGTTTTTT. This encodes CATQFTGAGELFF.